This T cell receptor (beta chain) is drawn from a study of T cells in pancreatic ductal adenocarcinoma. General study findings and limits: Results skew toward the minority of patients with early-stage disease. Tumor samples had fewer productive templates and approximately 8.2-fold fewer unique clonotypes than blood. No significant tumor-blood clonality difference; means were about 0.1 and 0.065.

As concerns this clone: Its antigen remains unidentified.

The CDR3 extends over 16 amino acids. Trimming cost V 1 base and J 7 bases, with 19 bases left between them. From germline, CDR1 is SGHDT and CDR2 YYEEEE. Generated by immunoSEQ multiplex PCR, the TCRdb table keeps only in-frame clones and is missing some. The sample has about 16,000 clones; approximately 89% are singletons. The selected patients with pancreatic ductal adenocarcinoma had surgery but no neoadjuvant therapy. The sequence derives from a human donor with pancreatic ductal adenocarcinoma. Source material: PBMCs. The chain links TRBV5-6 to TRBJ2-3, with a weak D call TRBD1 (6 bases). CDR3 region: CASSLSGPGQINTQYF. In DNA form, the CDR3 reads TGTGCCAGCAGCTTGTCCGGCCCGGGACAAATAAATACGCAGTATTTT.